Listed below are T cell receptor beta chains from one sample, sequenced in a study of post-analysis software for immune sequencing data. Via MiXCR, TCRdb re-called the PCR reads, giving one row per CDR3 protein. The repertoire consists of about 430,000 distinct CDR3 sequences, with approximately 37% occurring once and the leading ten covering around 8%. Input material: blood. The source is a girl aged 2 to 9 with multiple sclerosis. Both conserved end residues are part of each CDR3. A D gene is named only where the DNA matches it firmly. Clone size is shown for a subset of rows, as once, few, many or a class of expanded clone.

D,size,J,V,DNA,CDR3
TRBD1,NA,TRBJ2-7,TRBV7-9,TGTGCCAGTTCGGGACAGCTAACCTACGAGCAGTACTTC,CASSGQLTYEQYF
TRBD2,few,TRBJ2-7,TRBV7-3,TGTGCCAGCAGCTTAACGAGCCCAGCGGGGTTGTCCTACGAGCAGTACTTC,CASSLTSPAGLSYEQYF
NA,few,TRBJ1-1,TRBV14,TGTGCCAGCAGCCAAGACTGGTCCCCTGGGGGCACTGAAGCTTTCTTT,CASSQDWSPGGTEAFF
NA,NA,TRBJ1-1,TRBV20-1,TGCAGTGCTCCATTACCCGGGGCAGCTTTCTTT,CSAPLPGAAFF
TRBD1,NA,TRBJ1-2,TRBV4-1,TGCGCCAGCAGCCGTGGGACAGCGGAGGGATTATCGGGCTACACCTTC,CASSRGTAEGLSGYTF
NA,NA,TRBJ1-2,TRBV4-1,TGCGCCAGCAGCCAAGCACCAGGAGACTATGGCTACACCTTC,CASSQAPGDYGYTF
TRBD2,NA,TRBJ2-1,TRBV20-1,TGCAGTGCTAGTAGACTAGCGGGGGGCCTTAATGAGCAGTTCTTC,CSASRLAGGLNEQFF
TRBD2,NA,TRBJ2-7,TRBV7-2,TGTGCCAGCAGCTTAGAGTTCGGGCGGGAGGTCTACGAGCAGTACTTC,CASSLEFGREVYEQYF
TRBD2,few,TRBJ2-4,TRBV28,TGTGCCAGCAGTTTTGACGGGGGGAACAAAAACATTCAGTACTTC,CASSFDGGNKNIQYF
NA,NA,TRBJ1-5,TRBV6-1,TGTGCCAGCAGACAACTGAGGGGCAGGGGCCTGAATCAGCCCCAGCATTTT,CASRQLRGRGLNQPQHF
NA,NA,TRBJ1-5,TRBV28,TGTGCCACCTGGAGGGTCAATCAGCCCCAGCATTTT,CATWRVNQPQHF
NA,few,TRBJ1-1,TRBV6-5,TGTGCCAGCAGTTCCCGGGGCACTGAAGCTTTCTTT,CASSSRGTEAFF
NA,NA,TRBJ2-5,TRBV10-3,TGTGCCATCAGTGACCTAGGACCGGAGGGGAGTGGGACCCAGTACTTC,CAISDLGPEGSGTQYF
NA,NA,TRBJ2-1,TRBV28,TGTGCCAGCAGGTCGGGGGCCCTAGGGTACAATGAGCAGTTCTTC,CASRSGALGYNEQFF
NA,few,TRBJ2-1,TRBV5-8,TGTGCCAGCACCCCGACAGGCGTTGGTAATGAGCAGTTCTTC,CASTPTGVGNEQFF
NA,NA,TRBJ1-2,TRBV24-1,TGTGCCACCAGTGAAACAGGGAAGAACTATGGCTACACCTTC,CATSETGKNYGYTF